Here is one T cell receptor beta chain with its context. What it binds is not known. Healthy Russian Caucasian donors spanned ages roughly 6 to 90 years. This record comes from a study of blood T cells in healthy people across ages. Using a J-beta primer mix together with a sample-barcoded 5' primer, a second PCR was run for about 6 to 12 cycles. The authors tagged each cDNA molecule using a template-switch adaptor with 12 random nucleotides. TCRdb used MiXCR to reprocess the 5' RACE reads, holding one entry per CDR3 protein. The table records 2 million or so distinct CDR3 sequences, roughly 52% of them present only once. The germline V gene has CDR1 MNHEY and CDR2 SMNVEV (reference sequence). V gave up 7 bases and J gave up 0 bases; unmatched junction bases: 11. The CDR3 is made up of 17 amino acids. General observations from the study: Older individuals had lower TCR beta diversity per million T cells (the decline was roughly linear). There were more naive CD4+ cells and higher diversity in long-lived donors than in aged donors.

The sequencing sample was made of blood. The TCR sequence derives from a woman aged 35 to 49 in good health. This sequence joins TRBV27 and TRBJ2-1, with TRBD2 matching 8 bases. The chain's CDR3 is CASIPYGAGASYNEQFF. The CDR3 region has the DNA TGTGCCAGCATTCCCTATGGAGCGGGGGCCTCCTACAATGAGCAGTTCTTC.